The next 15 T cell receptor beta chains were all read from a single sample in a study of T cell responses to AZD1222 COVID-19 vaccine. Generated by immunoSEQ multiplex PCR, the TCRdb table keeps only in-frame clones and is missing some. The sample consists of approximately 100,000 clones, more than 85% of them appearing once. The specimen was peripheral blood, collected on day 0 of AZD1222 vaccination. The receptors shown here come from an adult in good health.

The chain carries TRBV12-3 or TRBV12-4 and TRBJ1-1, with D uncertain. V gave up 5 bases and J gave up 6 bases, with 13 bases separating them. The length of the CDR3 is 13 residues. Here the CDR3 DNA reads TGTGCCAGCAGTGGAAGGGATCGACCTGAAGCTTTCTTT. It yields the protein CASSGRDRPEAFF.

The rearrangement uses TRBV11-3 and TRBJ2-7; no definite D call. This CDR3 has 15 amino acids. Germline-derived CDR1 and CDR2 are SGHNT and YENEEA. V was shortened by 2 bases and J by 2 bases, with 13 bases between the two germline ends. Written as DNA, the CDR3 is TGTGCCAGCAGCTTAAACACTGAGTACCCCTACGAGCAGTACTTC. It yields the protein CASSLNTEYPYEQYF.

The rearrangement joins TRBV5-1 to TRBJ1-5, with 9 bases fitting TRBD1. Losses at the gene ends were 0 bases for V and 2 bases for J; bases not matched to a gene: 3. The V gene's germline CDR1 is SGHRS and CDR2 YFSETQ. CDR3 length equals 16 residues. This CDR3 is CASSLGDRVGNQPQHF. In DNA, the CDR3 is TGCGCCAGCAGCTTGGGGGACAGGGTTGGCAATCAGCCCCAGCATTTT. The complete variable domain, with remaining parts taken from reference TRBV5-1 and TRBJ1-5, reads KAGVTQTPRYLIKTRGQQVTLSCSPISGHRSVSWYQQTPGQGLQFLFEYFSETQRNKGNFPGRFSGRQFSNSRSEMNVSTLELGDSALYLCASSLGDRVGNQPQHFGDGTRLSIL.

J is TRBJ1-2 and V is TRBV5-1; D is possibly TRBD1 (6 bases). Trimming shortened V by 4 bases and J by 0 bases, and 13 bases separated the two germline ends. CDR3 length: 15 amino acids. Looked up from germline, CDR1 is SGHRS and CDR2 is YFSETQ. CDR3 nucleotide sequence: TGCGCCAGCAGCGGAGGACAGACAACTAACTATGGCTACACCTTC. The encoded protein is CASSGGQTTNYGYTF.

The genes are TRBV5-1 and TRBJ1-2; weak D call: TRBD1 (5 bases). The V gene's germline CDR1 is SGHRS and CDR2 YFSETQ. CDR3 size: 16 residues. Trimming removed 4 bases from V and 1 base from J, with 17 bases in between. The CDR3: CASSPVGRGINYGYTF. In nucleotides, the CDR3 is TGCGCCAGCAGCCCGGTCGGACGGGGGATTAACTATGGCTACACCTTC.

The rearrangement links TRBV7-8 to TRBJ2-5; the D gene is possibly TRBD1 (5 bases). The length of the CDR3 is 17 residues. V was cut by 4 bases and J by 5 bases, with 23 bases left in between. CDR1 is SGHVS, CDR2 FQNEAQ, per germline. CDR3 DNA sequence: TGTGCCAGCAGCTCCAGTCTTCGGCTGGGGCCTTGGGAGACCCAGTACTTC. Translating gives CASSSSLRLGPWETQYF.

V usage is TRBV18 and J usage is TRBJ1-5; D gene unclear. The V gene's germline CDR1 is KGHSH and CDR2 LQKENI. This CDR3 has 13 amino acids. Trimming pared 3 bases from V and 2 bases from J, leaving 5 bases between. CDR3 in amino acids: CASSPKGNQPQHF. In nucleotides, the CDR3 is TGTGCCAGCTCACCCAAGGGCAATCAGCCCCAGCATTTT.

The table lists this clone with a few counts. The sample holds other DNA sequences that translate to the same CDR3. V is TRBV19 and J is TRBJ1-6; 8 nucleotides agree with TRBD1. There are 14 residues in the CDR3. CDR1 and CDR2 (germline): LNHDA, SQIVND (reference sequence). Germline trimming cut 2 bases from V and 7 bases from J; bases unmatched to any gene: 1. The CDR3 DNA is TGTGCCAGTAGTATACAGGGGGCGAATTCACCCCTCCACTTT. It codes for CASSIQGANSPLHF.

In this sample, this clone turned up a few times. V is TRBV6-6 and J is TRBJ2-7; 9 bases line up with TRBD1. The V gene end was trimmed by 8 bases and the J gene end by 1 base; junction bases not matched to a gene: 9. Germline V gene sequence: CDR1 MNHNY, CDR2 SVGAGI (reference sequence). This CDR3 has 15 amino acids. As DNA, the CDR3 is TGTGCCAGCGTCCCCGGGGACAGGGTATCCTACGAGCAGTACTTC. Translated, it gives CASVPGDRVSYEQYF.

The chain combines TRBV3-1 (or the pseudogene TRBV3-2) with TRBJ1-2; D ambiguous. This CDR3 has 14 amino acids. CDR1 is LGHDT, CDR2 YNNKEL, per germline (reference sequence). The ends were cut back, 1 base at V and 1 base at J, with 7 bases in the middle. CDR3 nucleotides: TGTGCCAGCAGCCAAGGGACCGATAACTATGGCTACACCTTC. Encoded protein: CASSQGTDNYGYTF.

This clone was seen a handful of times. This rearrangement joins TRBV29-1 to TRBJ1-2; D is ambiguous. Germline-derived CDR1 and CDR2 are SQVTM and ANQGSEA. Trimming took off 1 base at V and 4 bases at J, with 19 bases between the two ends. There are 16 residues in the CDR3. Written as DNA, the CDR3 is TGCAGCGTTGAAGCGGGCGAGATATTATCCGGCTATGGCTACACCTTC. Amino acids: CSVEAGEILSGYGYTF. The full variable domain, with the rest looked up from reference TRBV29-1 and TRBJ1-2, is SAVISQKPSRDICQRGTSLTIQCQVDSQVTMMFWYRQQPGQSLTLIATANQGSEATYESGFVIDKFPISRPNLTFSTLTVSNMSPEDSSIYLCSVEAGEILSGYGYTFGSGTRLTVV.

V usage is TRBV5-1 and J usage is TRBJ2-2; D call uncertain. Germline loops: CDR1 SGHRS, CDR2 YFSETQ. The CDR3 sequence is 16 residues long. V was clipped by 1 base and J by 2 bases, with 12 bases between them. CDR3 DNA: TGCGCCAGCAGCTTGATACTAACGACAAACACCGGGGAGCTGTTTTTT. This translates into CASSLILTTNTGELFF.

This chain joins TRBV11-2 and TRBJ2-3; possible D gene TRBD1, 6 bases. The CDR3 runs 13 residues. V lost 0 bases, J lost 5 bases, and 6 bases lay in between. Germline V lookup: CDR1 SGHAT, CDR2 FQNNGV. CDR3 residues: CASSLEGGDTQYF. As DNA, the CDR3 is TGTGCCAGCAGCTTAGAAGGGGGAGATACGCAGTATTTT.

The chain employs TRBV18 and TRBJ2-5, with TRBD2 matching over 12 bases. Per germline, CDR1 KGHSH and CDR2 LQKENI. With 1 base clipped from V and 3 bases from J, the junction kept 6 bases outside the gene matches. The CDR3 loop spans 17 amino acids. The CDR3 nucleotides read TGTGCCAGCTCACCACGGACTAGCGGGGCAACAAAAGAGACCCAGTACTTC. It encodes CASSPRTSGATKETQYF.

The chain recombines TRBV10-3 with TRBJ1-2, with D perhaps TRBD1 (5 bases). The V end lost 7 bases, the J end lost 4 bases, and 16 bases lay between the germline ends. CDR1 and CDR2 from the germline V gene are ENHRY and SYGVKD. This CDR3 region has 14 residues. The CDR3 sequence: CAITAGPGSYGYTF. Written as DNA, the CDR3 is TGTGCCATCACCGCGGGACCCGGCAGCTATGGCTACACCTTC.